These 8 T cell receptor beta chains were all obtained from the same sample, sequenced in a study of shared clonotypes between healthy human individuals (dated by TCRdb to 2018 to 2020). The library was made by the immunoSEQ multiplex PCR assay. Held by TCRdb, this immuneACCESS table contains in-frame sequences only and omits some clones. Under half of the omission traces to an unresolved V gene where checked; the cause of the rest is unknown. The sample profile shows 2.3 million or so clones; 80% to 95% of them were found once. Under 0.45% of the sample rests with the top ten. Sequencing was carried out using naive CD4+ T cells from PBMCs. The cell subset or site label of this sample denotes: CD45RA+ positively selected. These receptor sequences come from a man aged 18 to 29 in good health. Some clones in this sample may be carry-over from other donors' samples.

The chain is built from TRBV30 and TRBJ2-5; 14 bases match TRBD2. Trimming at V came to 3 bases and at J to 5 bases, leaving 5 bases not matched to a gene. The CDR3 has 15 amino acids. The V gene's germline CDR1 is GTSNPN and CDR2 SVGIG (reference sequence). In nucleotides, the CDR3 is TGTGCCTGGAGCGAGGGACTAGCGGGAGTCGAGACCCAGTACTTC. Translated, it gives CAWSEGLAGVETQYF.

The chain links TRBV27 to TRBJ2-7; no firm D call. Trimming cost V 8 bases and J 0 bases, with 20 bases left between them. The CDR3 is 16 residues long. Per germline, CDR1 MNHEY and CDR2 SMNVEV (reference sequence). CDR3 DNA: TGTGCCAGCGCCGCGCGCCTGTCCGTGAGCTCCTACGAGCAGTACTTC. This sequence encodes CASAARLSVSSYEQYF.

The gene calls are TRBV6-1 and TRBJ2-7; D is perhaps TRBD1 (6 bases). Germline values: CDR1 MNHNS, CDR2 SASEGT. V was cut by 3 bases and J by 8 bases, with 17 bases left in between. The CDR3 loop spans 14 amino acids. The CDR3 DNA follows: TGTGCCAGCAGTGATGGCAGGGGTGGGGGTCAGCAGTACTTC. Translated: CASSDGRGGGQQYF.

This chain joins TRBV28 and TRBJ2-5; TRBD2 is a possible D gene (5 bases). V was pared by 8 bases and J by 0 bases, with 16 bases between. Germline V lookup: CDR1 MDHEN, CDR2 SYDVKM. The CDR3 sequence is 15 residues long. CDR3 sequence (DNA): TGTGCCAGCGACACTGTAAGGACTTACCAAGAGACCCAGTACTTC. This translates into CASDTVRTYQETQYF.

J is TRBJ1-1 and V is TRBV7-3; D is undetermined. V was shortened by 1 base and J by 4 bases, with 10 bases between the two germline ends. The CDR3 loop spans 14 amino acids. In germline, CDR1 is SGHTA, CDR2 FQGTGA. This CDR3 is CASSLNWWSTEAFF. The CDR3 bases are TGTGCCAGCAGCTTAAACTGGTGGAGCACTGAAGCTTTCTTT.

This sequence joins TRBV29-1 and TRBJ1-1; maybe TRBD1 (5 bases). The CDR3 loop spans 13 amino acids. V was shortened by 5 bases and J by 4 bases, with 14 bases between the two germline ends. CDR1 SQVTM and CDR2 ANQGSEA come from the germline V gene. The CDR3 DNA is TGCAGCGTTCGGGGGACCTTAGGCACTGAAGCTTTCTTT. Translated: CSVRGTLGTEAFF. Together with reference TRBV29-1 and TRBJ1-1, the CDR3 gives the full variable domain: SAVISQKPSRDICQRGTSLTIQCQVDSQVTMMFWYRQQPGQSLTLIATANQGSEATYESGFVIDKFPISRPNLTFSTLTVSNMSPEDSSIYLCSVRGTLGTEAFFGQGTRLTVV.

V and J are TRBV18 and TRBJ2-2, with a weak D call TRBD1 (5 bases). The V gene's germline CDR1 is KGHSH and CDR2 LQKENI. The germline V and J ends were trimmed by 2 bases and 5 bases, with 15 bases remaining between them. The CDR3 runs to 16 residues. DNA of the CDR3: TGTGCCAGCTCACCAATGAAATCAGGGTTAACCGGGGAGCTGTTTTTT. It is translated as CASSPMKSGLTGELFF.

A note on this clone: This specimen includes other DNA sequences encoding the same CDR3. The CDR3, as DNA: TGTGCCAGCAGCTTAGGCCTTAATGAGCAGTTCTTC. Residues: CASSLGLNEQFF. This chain uses TRBV7-2 with TRBJ2-1, with D unclear. The germline V gene has CDR1 SGHTA and CDR2 FQGNSA. Trimming stripped 1 base from V and 7 bases from J, with 5 bases between. The CDR3 has 12 residues.